These 2 T cell receptor beta chains share one sample of origin, sequenced in a study of spatial heterogeneity in lung cancer. Time point of the sample: sample taken at primary tumor resection. Via MiXCR, TCRdb re-called the 5' RACE reads, giving one row per CDR3 protein. The data contain 85,000 to 100,000 distinct CDR3 sequences, about 12% of them singletons. The sample here was PBMCs, taken at surgery. These receptors originate from a male donor with early-stage non-small cell lung cancer.

This clonotype was seen ten or more times. This chain joins TRBV4-3 and TRBJ2-2; either TRBD1 or TRBD2 may fit D (5 bases each). Germline V gives CDR1 LGHNA, CDR2 YSLEER. There are 17 residues in the CDR3. V was cut by 1 base and J by 3 bases, with 15 bases left in between. In nucleotides, the CDR3 is TGCGCCAGCAGCCAAGCCGGGACCGACCTTCACACCGGGGAGCTGTTTTTT. It codes for CASSQAGTDLHTGELFF.

The genes are TRBV21-1 and TRBJ2-7; the table's TRBD2 call for D was not verified on the DNA. TRBV21-1 is shown as a pseudogene. The CDR3 has 17 amino acids. CDR3 sequence (DNA): TGTGCCAGCAGCACTCTCGAGAAGGCTAGCGGGAATTACGAGCAGTACTTC. Its translation is CASSTLEKASGNYEQYF.